A selection of T cell receptor beta chains follows, all from one sample in a study of technical replicates of blood from a few donors. Clones were read by immunoSEQ multiplex PCR, and TCRdb kept only the in-frame ones, dropping some. The data hold 82,000 or so clones, with roughly 95% observed a single time. Sequenced input: T cells isolated from PBMCs. The receptors originated from a human donor in good health. CDR3s include the opening cysteine and the closing phenylalanine or tryptophan. The D gene is left open where the match is weak. The size field is filled for only some rows; it gives once, few, many or a size class.

>few|TRBV2|-|TRBJ1-1
CASSVREANTEAFF
TGTGCCAGCAGTGTTAGAGAAGCGAACACTGAAGCTTTCTTT
>-|TRBV29-1|TRBD1|TRBJ1-2
CSVEYLGTGTGGYTF
TGCAGCGTTGAGTATTTGGGGACAGGGACAGGGGGCTACACCTTC
>-|TRBV9|-|TRBJ1-1
CASSAGSGTEAFF
TGTGCCAGCAGTGCAGGGTCGGGCACTGAAGCTTTCTTT
>-|TRBV7-7|TRBD1|TRBJ2-2
CASSFRDRESGELFF
TGTGCCAGCAGCTTCCGGGACAGGGAGTCCGGGGAGCTGTTTTTT
>-|TRBV19|TRBD2|TRBJ2-5
CASSIVAGGRKETQYF
TGTGCCAGTAGTATAGTAGCGGGAGGGCGGAAAGAGACCCAGTACTTC
>-|TRBV7-2|-|TRBJ1-2
CASSLLDGYTF
TGTGCCAGCAGCTTACTCGATGGCTACACCTTC
>-|TRBV9|-|TRBJ2-5
CASSVGGARQETQYF
TGTGCCAGCAGCGTGGGGGGGGCTCGCCAAGAGACCCAGTACTTC
>-|TRBV7-2|TRBD1|TRBJ2-7
CASLTPGQGFVMQYF
TGTGCCAGCTTAACGCCGGGACAGGGATTCGTGATGCAGTACTTC
>-|TRBV6-5|-|TRBJ2-1
CATIAGTQFNEQFF
TGTGCCACCATTGCCGGGACTCAATTCAATGAGCAGTTCTTC
>-|TRBV6-5|-|TRBJ1-1
CASSYSVNTEAFF
TGTGCCAGCAGTTATTCCGTGAACACTGAAGCTTTCTTT
>-|TRBV14|-|TRBJ2-6
CASSPRDSGPGANVLTF
TGTGCCAGCAGCCCCCGGGACAGCGGGCCTGGGGCCAACGTCCTGACTTTC
>-|TRBV9|-|TRBJ2-5
CASSVGQDGTQYF
TGTGCCAGCAGCGTAGGACAGGACGGGACCCAGTACTTC
>-|TRBV29-1|-|TRBJ1-3
CSVGADFSGNTIYF
TGCAGCGTTGGGGCGGACTTCTCTGGAAACACCATATATTTT
>-|TRBV30|TRBD1|TRBJ1-1
CAFNRDRGLTEAFF
TGTGCCTTTAATAGGGACAGGGGGTTAACTGAAGCTTTCTTT
>-|TRBV7-9|TRBD1|TRBJ1-1
CASSSTDRDTEAFF
TGTGCCAGCAGCTCAACCGACAGGGACACTGAAGCTTTCTTT
>once|TRBV18|-|TRBJ2-5
CASSPGGLETQYF
TGTGCCAGCTCACCGGGCGGGCTGGAGACCCAGTACTTC
>-|TRBV11-2|-|TRBJ2-2
CASRRGELFF
TGTGCCAGCAGGAGGGGGGAGCTGTTTTTT
>-|TRBV20-1|-|TRBJ2-1
CSARPYEEQFF
TGCAGTGCTAGACCCTACGAGGAGCAGTTCTTC
>-|TRBV11-2|TRBD2|TRBJ2-1
CASSSRGSHLYNEQFF
TGTGCCAGCAGCTCCCGCGGGAGCCACCTCTATAATGAGCAGTTCTTC
>-|TRBV7-9|TRBD1|TRBJ1-1
CASSPAGTGNTEAFF
TGTGCCAGCAGCCCGGCCGGGACAGGTAACACTGAAGCTTTCTTT
>-|TRBV2|TRBD2|TRBJ2-4
CASSERLAGAAVAKNIQYF
TGTGCCAGCAGCGAAAGGCTAGCGGGAGCTGCGGTGGCCAAAAACATTCAGTACTTC
>-|TRBV4-2|TRBD2|TRBJ2-3
CASSQDSGREIADTQYF
TGTGCCAGCAGCCAAGATTCCGGGCGGGAGATAGCAGATACGCAGTATTTT
>-|TRBV6-5|TRBD1|TRBJ2-7
CASSYSTRTGDEQYF
TGTGCCAGCAGTTACTCGACGAGGACAGGGGACGAGCAGTACTTC
>-|TRBV6-1|-|TRBJ1-3
CASSEYKGPGNTIYF
TGTGCCAGCAGTGAATATAAGGGGCCTGGAAACACCATATATTTT
>few|TRBV19|-|TRBJ2-7
CASSTTASYEQYF
TGTGCCAGTAGTACGACAGCTTCCTACGAGCAGTACTTC
>-|TRBV27|-|TRBJ2-3
CASSFLDTQYF
TGTGCCAGCAGTTTTCTGGATACGCAGTATTTT
>-|TRBV12-2|-|TRBJ2-7
CASRLVGDREVEQYF
TGTGCAAGTCGCTTAGTAGGTGACAGGGAGGTCGAGCAGTACTTC
>-|TRBV5-4|-|TRBJ1-2
CASSWRTLNYGYTF
TGTGCCAGCAGCTGGCGGACACTGAACTATGGCTACACCTTC
>-|TRBV7-8|-|TRBJ2-3
CASSLGHVADTQYF
TGTGCCAGCAGCCTGGGACACGTCGCAGATACGCAGTATTTT
>few|TRBV9|-|TRBJ2-2
CASSVTSTGELFF
TGTGCCAGCAGCGTAACGAGCACCGGGGAGCTGTTTTTT
>-|TRBV5-1|-|TRBJ2-2
CASTPRLSGELFF
TGCGCCAGCACACCGAGATTAAGCGGGGAGCTGTTTTTT
>-|TRBV27|-|TRBJ2-1
CASSRRVGGIGNEQFF
TGTGCCAGCAGTCGCAGGGTGGGCGGTATCGGAAATGAGCAGTTCTTC
>-|TRBV7-9|TRBD1|TRBJ2-1
CASSLTPYRGITSYNEQFF
TGTGCCAGCAGCTTAACCCCGTACAGGGGGATAACCTCCTACAATGAGCAGTTCTTC
>-|TRBV19|-|TRBJ1-1
CASTLGEGTEAFF
TGTGCCAGTACGCTAGGGGAGGGCACTGAAGCTTTCTTT
>-|TRBV7-9|TRBD1|TRBJ1-2
CASSLGTGINYGYTF
TGTGCCAGCAGCTTAGGGACAGGGATTAACTATGGCTACACCTTC
>-|TRBV28|-|TRBJ1-1
CASSLSHYGTEAFF
TGTGCCAGCAGTTTAAGCCACTACGGCACTGAAGCTTTCTTT
>-|TRBV28|-|TRBJ2-5
CASRTIGRWETQYF
TGTGCCAGCAGGACTATTGGACGCTGGGAGACCCAGTACTTC
>once|TRBV6-1|TRBD1|TRBJ2-1
CASSTGQAYNEQFF
TGTGCCAGCAGTACCGGACAGGCATACAATGAGCAGTTCTTC
>-|TRBV2|-|TRBJ1-2
CASSESSTAQNYGYTF
TGTGCCAGCAGTGAATCTAGTACGGCACAAAACTATGGCTACACCTTC
>-|TRBV13|-|TRBJ2-7
CASSLTAANSYEQYF
TGTGCCAGCAGCTTAACAGCGGCCAACTCCTACGAGCAGTACTTC
>-|TRBV11-1|-|TRBJ2-7
CASSLVRSYEQYF
TGTGCCAGCAGCTTAGTACGGTCCTACGAGCAGTACTTC
>-|TRBV11-2|-|TRBJ1-2
CASSPIQGKAGYTF
TGTGCCAGCAGCCCTATCCAGGGTAAGGCCGGCTACACCTTC
>-|TRBV7-9|TRBD2|TRBJ2-3
CASSYVAGSALLRDTQYF
TGTGCCAGCAGCTATGTAGCGGGAAGTGCTTTGTTACGAGATACGCAGTATTTT
>-|TRBV6-5|TRBD1|TRBJ1-4
CASSYGTGGNEKLFF
TGTGCCAGCAGTTACGGGACAGGGGGGAATGAAAAACTGTTTTTT
>-|TRBV11-3|TRBD2|TRBJ2-1
CASSSDRLAGAEQFF
TGTGCCAGCAGCTCAGATCGACTAGCGGGAGCGGAACAGTTCTTC
>-|TRBV4-3|TRBD2|TRBJ2-3
CASSQVPSGTTDTQYF
TGCGCCAGCAGCCAAGTCCCTAGCGGCACCACAGATACGCAGTATTTT
>-|TRBV28|TRBD1|TRBJ2-7
CASSQQGLGEQYF
TGTGCCAGCAGTCAACAGGGGTTGGGAGAGCAGTACTTC
>once|TRBV27|-|TRBJ2-7
CASSLAEEQYF
TGTGCCAGCAGTTTAGCGGAAGAGCAGTACTTC
>-|TRBV5-6|-|TRBJ2-7
CASSLVEGYEQYF
TGTGCCAGCAGCTTGGTGGAGGGCTACGAGCAGTACTTC
>-|TRBV9|-|TRBJ2-7
CASSVVSEAEQYF
TGTGCCAGCAGCGTAGTTTCTGAGGCCGAGCAGTACTTC
>-|TRBV28|TRBD2|TRBJ2-7
CASSTTLAGGWEQYF
TGTGCCAGCAGTACGACTTTAGCGGGAGGGTGGGAGCAGTACTTC
>-|TRBV2|TRBD1|TRBJ2-6
CASIELGQGIGGANVLTF
TGTGCCAGCATCGAGTTAGGACAGGGCATTGGCGGGGCCAACGTCCTGACTTTC
>-|TRBV5-5|TRBD2|TRBJ2-3
CASSLGLALTDTQYF
TGTGCCAGCAGCTTGGGACTAGCGCTCACAGATACGCAGTATTTT
>-|TRBV11-2|-|TRBJ2-3
CASSPIPLATKPPDTQYF
TGTGCCAGCAGCCCTATCCCCCTAGCGACCAAGCCCCCAGATACGCAGTATTTT
>-|TRBV6-1|TRBD2|TRBJ2-1
CASSFPAGGYNEQFF
TGTGCCAGCAGTTTTCCCGCGGGAGGCTACAATGAGCAGTTCTTC